These 12 T cell receptor beta chains originate from one sample sequenced in a study of blood T cell repertoires in COVID-19. Using immunoSEQ multiplex PCR, the repertoire was profiled, and TCRdb retains in-frame clones only, with some absent. The sample consists of a few hundred thousand clones, about 79% of them appearing once. The sample comprised PBMCs or T cells enriched from blood (not recorded which). The receptors were sampled from a woman aged 55 to 70 who had recovered from COVID-19.

The chain is built from TRBV2 and TRBJ2-1; D is possibly TRBD1 (5 bases). From germline, CDR1 is SNHLY and CDR2 FYNNEI. The CDR3 consists of 10 residues. V was clipped by 9 bases and J by 13 bases, with 13 bases between them. This chain's CDR3 is CASFDSHQFF. CDR3 sequence (DNA): TGTGCCAGTTTTGACAGCCATCAGTTCTTC.

This chain links TRBV27 with TRBJ2-1; D uncertain. The CDR3 loop spans 14 amino acids. The germline CDR1 and CDR2 sequences are MNHEY and SMNVEV (reference sequence). The V gene lost 5 bases and the J gene lost 10 bases, with 18 bases spanning the gap. This CDR3 is CASSRSGQPVEQFF. The CDR3 nucleotides are TGTGCCAGCAGTAGGTCGGGTCAGCCTGTGGAGCAGTTCTTC.

In DNA form, the CDR3 reads TGTGCCAGCAGCTTGATAGCGAACACTGAAGCTTTCTTT. Translation gives CASSLIANTEAFF. The chain uses TRBV7-2 and TRBJ1-1; no firm D call. The V gene's germline CDR1 is SGHTA and CDR2 FQGNSA. The CDR3 sequence is 13 residues long. Trimming took off 3 bases at V and 1 base at J, with 6 bases between the two ends.

This clone showed up just a few times. This CDR3 is CASSKGPTGYSYEQYF. CDR3 in DNA: TGTGCCAGCAGCAAAGGGCCAACAGGGTACTCCTACGAGCAGTACTTC. This sequence joins TRBV21-1 and TRBJ2-7; TRBD1, the table's D call, lacks a check against the DNA. TRBV21-1 is tagged as a pseudogene. The CDR3 runs 16 residues.

J is TRBJ2-7 and V is TRBV5-4, with D tentatively TRBD1 (5 bases). Germline CDR1 SGHNT, CDR2 YYREEE (reference sequence). The length of the CDR3 is 15 residues. Trimming left V 0 bases short and J 4 bases short, with 14 bases between. The CDR3 coding sequence is TGTGCCAGCAGCTTGGGCAGGGTGGGCATTTACGAGCAGTACTTC. The encoded protein is CASSLGRVGIYEQYF.

The gene calls are TRBV29-1 and TRBJ2-3; a weak D match, TRBD2 (5 bases). The germline V gene has CDR1 SQVTM and CDR2 ANQGSEA. V dropped 8 bases and J dropped 2 bases, with 23 bases sitting between them. The CDR3 is 16 amino acids. CDR3 residues: CSYRHRSRRITDTQYF. The DNA of the CDR3 is TGCAGCTACAGACACCGCAGCCGGAGGATCACAGATACGCAGTATTTT.

The V and J genes are TRBV9 and TRBJ1-6; TRBD1 aligns across 8 bases. The V segment lost 4 bases and the J segment 5 bases; nucleotides outside the gene matches: 8. CDR1 is SGDLS, CDR2 YYNGEE, per germline. The CDR3 consists of 16 residues. CDR3 amino acids: CASSPQGAVHNSPLHF. The CDR3 DNA sequence: TGTGCCAGCAGCCCGCAGGGGGCTGTCCATAATTCACCCCTCCACTTT.

The rearrangement joins TRBV5-6 to TRBJ1-1, with a possible D match to TRBD1 (6 bases). Per the germline V gene, CDR1 is SGHDT and CDR2 is YYEEEE. With 3 bases removed from V and 5 bases from J, the gap between germline ends came to 17 bases. CDR3 length: 15 amino acids. The CDR3 sequence: CASSSTDRLGTEAFF. CDR3 in DNA: TGTGCCAGCAGCTCTACCGACAGGCTCGGAACTGAAGCTTTCTTT.

The chain links TRBV4-2 to TRBJ1-2; D perhaps matches TRBD1 (5 bases). V was cut by 1 base and J by 2 bases, with 14 bases left in between. Germline lookup yields CDR1 LGHNA and CDR2 YNFKEQ. There are 16 residues in the CDR3. The CDR3 coding sequence is TGTGCCAGCAGCCAAGTCGGCGGGGCTGCGAACTATGGCTACACCTTC. Its translation: CASSQVGGAANYGYTF.

The chain employs TRBV6-5 and TRBJ2-2; TRBD2 matches at 7 bases. Germline lookup yields CDR1 MNHEY and CDR2 SVGAGI. There are 14 residues in the CDR3. V lost 3 bases and J lost 7; bases outside the gene matches: 5. CDR3 DNA: TGTGCCAGCAGTTATTTGGCGGGAGACGGGGAGCTGTTTTTT. Amino acid sequence: CASSYLAGDGELFF.

The rearrangement uses TRBV7-9 and TRBJ2-3; TRBD2 aligns across 10 bases. Germline assignment: CDR1 SEHNR and CDR2 FQNEAQ (reference sequence). The CDR3 runs to 15 residues. Unmatched junction bases numbered 10, after V lost 5 bases and J lost 8 bases. The CDR3 nucleotides read TGTGCCAGCAGCCCACCCAGCGGGGGGGTACGTACGCAGTATTTT. As protein: CASSPPSGGVRTQYF.

This clone has a handful of counts. V usage is TRBV19 and J usage is TRBJ2-5, with 14 bases fitting TRBD2. Trimming at V came to 5 bases and at J to 5 bases, leaving 7 bases not matched to a gene. This CDR3 is 16 amino acids long. Germline CDR1 LNHDA, CDR2 SQIVND (reference sequence). DNA for the CDR3: TGTGCCAGTAGTCCGGGGACTAGCGGGAGAGGTGAGACCCAGTACTTC. Residues: CASSPGTSGRGETQYF.